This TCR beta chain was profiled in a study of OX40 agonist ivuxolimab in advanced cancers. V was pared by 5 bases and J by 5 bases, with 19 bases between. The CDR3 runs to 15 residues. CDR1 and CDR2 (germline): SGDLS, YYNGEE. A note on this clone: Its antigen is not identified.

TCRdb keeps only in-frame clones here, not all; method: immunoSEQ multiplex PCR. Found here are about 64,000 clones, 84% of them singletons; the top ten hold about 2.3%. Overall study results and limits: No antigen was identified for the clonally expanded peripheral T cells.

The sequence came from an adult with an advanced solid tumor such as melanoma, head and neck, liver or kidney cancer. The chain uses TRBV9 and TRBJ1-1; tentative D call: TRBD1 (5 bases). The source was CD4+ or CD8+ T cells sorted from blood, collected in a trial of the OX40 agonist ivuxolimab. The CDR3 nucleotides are TGTGCCAGCAGACCTTTCTTAGGGGTGGGAACTGAAGCTTTCTTT. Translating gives CASRPFLGVGTEAFF.